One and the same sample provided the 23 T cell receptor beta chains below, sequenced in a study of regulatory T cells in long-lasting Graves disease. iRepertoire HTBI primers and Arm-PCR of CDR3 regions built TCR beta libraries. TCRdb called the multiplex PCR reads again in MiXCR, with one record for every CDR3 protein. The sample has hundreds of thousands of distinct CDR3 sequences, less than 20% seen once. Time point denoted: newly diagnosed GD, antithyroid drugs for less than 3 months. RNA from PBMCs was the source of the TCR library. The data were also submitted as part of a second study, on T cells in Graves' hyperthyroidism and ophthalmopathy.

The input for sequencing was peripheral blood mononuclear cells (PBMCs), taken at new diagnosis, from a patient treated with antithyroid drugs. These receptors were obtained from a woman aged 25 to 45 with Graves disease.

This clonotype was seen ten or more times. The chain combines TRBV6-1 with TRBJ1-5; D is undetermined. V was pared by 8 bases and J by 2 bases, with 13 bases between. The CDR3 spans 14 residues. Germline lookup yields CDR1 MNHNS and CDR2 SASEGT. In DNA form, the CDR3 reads TGTGCCAGCGGTCCCTCTTGGGGCAATCAGCCCCAGCATTTT. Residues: CASGPSWGNQPQHF.

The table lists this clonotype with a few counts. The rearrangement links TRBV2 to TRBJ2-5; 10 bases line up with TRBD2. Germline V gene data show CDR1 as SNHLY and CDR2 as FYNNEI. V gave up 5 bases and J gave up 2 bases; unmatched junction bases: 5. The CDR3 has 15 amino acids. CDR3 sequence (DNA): TGTGCCAGCAGTAAGACTAGCGGGCGACAAGAGACCCAGTACTTC. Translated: CASSKTSGRQETQYF.

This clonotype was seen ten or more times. The CDR3 sequence is CASMGTGGGYEQYF. In DNA, the CDR3 is TGTGCCAGCATGGGGACAGGGGGCGGCTACGAGCAGTACTTC. The chain combines TRBV6-1 with TRBJ2-7; 12 bases are shared with TRBD1. Germline V lookup: CDR1 MNHNS, CDR2 SASEGT. V lost 7 bases, J lost 3 bases, and 4 bases stayed unmatched. The length of the CDR3 is 14 residues.

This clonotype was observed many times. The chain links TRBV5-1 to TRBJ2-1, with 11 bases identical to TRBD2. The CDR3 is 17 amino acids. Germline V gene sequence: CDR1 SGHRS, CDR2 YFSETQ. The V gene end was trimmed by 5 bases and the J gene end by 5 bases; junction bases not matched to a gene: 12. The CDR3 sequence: CASRSPLLAGDHNEQFF. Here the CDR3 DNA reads TGCGCCAGCAGGTCCCCCCTACTAGCGGGAGACCACAATGAGCAGTTCTTC.

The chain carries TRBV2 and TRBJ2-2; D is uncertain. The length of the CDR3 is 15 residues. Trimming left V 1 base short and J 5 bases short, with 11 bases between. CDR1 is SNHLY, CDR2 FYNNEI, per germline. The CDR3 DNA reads TGTGCCAGCAGTGAAGGGGGTGTGGGGACCGGGGAGCTGTTTTTT. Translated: CASSEGGVGTGELFF.

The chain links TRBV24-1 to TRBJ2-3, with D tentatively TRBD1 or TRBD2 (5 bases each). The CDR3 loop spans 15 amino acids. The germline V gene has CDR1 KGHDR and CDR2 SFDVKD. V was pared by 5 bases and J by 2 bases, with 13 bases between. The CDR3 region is CATSGDQGLTDTQYF. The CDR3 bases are TGTGCCACCAGTGGGGACCAAGGGCTCACAGATACGCAGTATTTT.

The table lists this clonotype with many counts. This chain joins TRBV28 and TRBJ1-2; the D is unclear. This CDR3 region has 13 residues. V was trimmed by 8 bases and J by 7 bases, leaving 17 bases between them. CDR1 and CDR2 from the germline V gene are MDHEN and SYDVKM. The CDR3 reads CASYAGRISGYTF. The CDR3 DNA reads TGTGCCAGCTATGCGGGCAGAATCTCTGGCTACACCTTC.

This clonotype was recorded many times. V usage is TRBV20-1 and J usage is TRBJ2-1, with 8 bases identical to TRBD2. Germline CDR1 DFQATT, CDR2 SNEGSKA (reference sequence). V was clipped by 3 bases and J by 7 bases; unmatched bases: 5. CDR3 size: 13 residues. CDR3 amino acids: CSASVSSGNEQFF. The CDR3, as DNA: TGCAGTGCTAGCGTTTCTAGCGGGAATGAGCAGTTCTTC.

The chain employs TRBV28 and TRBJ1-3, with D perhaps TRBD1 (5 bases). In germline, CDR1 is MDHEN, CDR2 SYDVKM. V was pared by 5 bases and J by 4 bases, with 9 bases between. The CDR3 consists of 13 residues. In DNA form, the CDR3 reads TGTGCCAGCAGTCCAGGGAAAGGAAACACCATATATTTT. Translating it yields CASSPGKGNTIYF. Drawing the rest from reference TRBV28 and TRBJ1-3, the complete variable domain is DVKVTQSSRYLVKRTGEKVFLECVQDMDHENMFWYRQDPGLGLRLIYFSYDVKMKEKGDIPEGYSVSREKKERFSLILESASTNQTSMYLCASSPGKGNTIYFGEGSWLTVV.

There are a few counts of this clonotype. The CDR3 sequence: CASSRQGAATDTQYF. CDR3 sequence (DNA): TGTGCCAGCAGCCGACAGGGTGCGGCTACAGATACGCAGTATTTT. J is TRBJ2-3 and V is TRBV9, with 7 positions matching TRBD1. V lost 4 bases to trimming and J lost 3 bases; unmatched junction nucleotides: 8. The CDR3 loop spans 15 amino acids. The germline CDR1 and CDR2 sequences are SGDLS and YYNGEE.

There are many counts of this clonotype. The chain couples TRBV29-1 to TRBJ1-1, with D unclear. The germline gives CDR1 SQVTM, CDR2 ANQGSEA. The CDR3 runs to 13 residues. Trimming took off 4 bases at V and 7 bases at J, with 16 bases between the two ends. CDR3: CSVVRLLGSEAFF. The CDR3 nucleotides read TGCAGCGTTGTTCGACTCCTTGGCAGTGAAGCTTTCTTT.

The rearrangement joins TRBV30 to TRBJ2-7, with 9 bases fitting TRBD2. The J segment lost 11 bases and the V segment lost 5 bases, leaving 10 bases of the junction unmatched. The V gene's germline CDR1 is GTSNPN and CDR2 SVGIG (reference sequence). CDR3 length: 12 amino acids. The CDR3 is CAWELDGTSKYF. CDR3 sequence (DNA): TGTGCCTGGGAGTTGGACGGGACTAGCAAGTACTTC.

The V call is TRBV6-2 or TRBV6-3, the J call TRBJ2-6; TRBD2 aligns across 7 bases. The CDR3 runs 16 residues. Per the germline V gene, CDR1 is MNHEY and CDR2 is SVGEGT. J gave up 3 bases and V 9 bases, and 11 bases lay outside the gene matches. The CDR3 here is CASVGGPADGANVLTF. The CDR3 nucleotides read TGTGCCAGTGTGGGAGGGCCGGCCGATGGGGCCAACGTCCTGACTTTC.

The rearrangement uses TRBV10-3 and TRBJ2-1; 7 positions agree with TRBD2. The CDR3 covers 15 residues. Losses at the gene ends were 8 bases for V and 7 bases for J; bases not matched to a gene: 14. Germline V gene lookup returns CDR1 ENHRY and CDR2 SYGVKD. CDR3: CAIRDVAAGYNEQFF. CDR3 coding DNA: TGTGCCATCCGGGACGTGGCAGCGGGGTATAATGAGCAGTTCTTC.

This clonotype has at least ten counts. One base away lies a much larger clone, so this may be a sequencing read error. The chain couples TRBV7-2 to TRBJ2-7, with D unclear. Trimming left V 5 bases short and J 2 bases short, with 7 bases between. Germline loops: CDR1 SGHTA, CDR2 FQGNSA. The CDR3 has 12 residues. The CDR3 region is CASSLNPYEQYF. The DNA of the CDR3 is TGTGCCAGCAGCCTCAACCCCTACGAGCAGTACTTC.

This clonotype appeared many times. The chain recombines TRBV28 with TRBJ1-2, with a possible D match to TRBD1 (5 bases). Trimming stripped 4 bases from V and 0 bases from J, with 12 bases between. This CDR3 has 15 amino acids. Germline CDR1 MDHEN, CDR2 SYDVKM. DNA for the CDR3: TGTGCCAGCAGTTCCGTTGACAGAGCTAACTATGGCTACACCTTC. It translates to CASSSVDRANYGYTF.

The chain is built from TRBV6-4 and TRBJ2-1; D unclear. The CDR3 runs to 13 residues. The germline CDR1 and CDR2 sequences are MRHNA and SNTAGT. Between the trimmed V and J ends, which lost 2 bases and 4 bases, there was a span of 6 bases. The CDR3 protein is CASSDGIYNEQFF. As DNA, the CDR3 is TGTGCCAGCAGTGACGGGATTTACAATGAGCAGTTCTTC.

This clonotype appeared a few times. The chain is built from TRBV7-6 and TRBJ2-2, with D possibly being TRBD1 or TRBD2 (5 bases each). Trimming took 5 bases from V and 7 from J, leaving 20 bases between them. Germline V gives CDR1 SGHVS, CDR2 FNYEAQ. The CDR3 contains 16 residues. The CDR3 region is CASSVSGTSKGGELFF. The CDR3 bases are TGTGCCAGCAGCGTCTCCGGGACCTCCAAGGGCGGGGAGCTGTTTTTT.

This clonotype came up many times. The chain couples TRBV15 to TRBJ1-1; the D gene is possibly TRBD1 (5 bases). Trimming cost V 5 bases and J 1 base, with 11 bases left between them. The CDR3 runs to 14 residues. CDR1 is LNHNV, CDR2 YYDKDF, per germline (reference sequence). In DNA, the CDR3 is TGTGCCACCAGCTGGGGGACGGCGAACACTGAAGCTTTCTTT. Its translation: CATSWGTANTEAFF.

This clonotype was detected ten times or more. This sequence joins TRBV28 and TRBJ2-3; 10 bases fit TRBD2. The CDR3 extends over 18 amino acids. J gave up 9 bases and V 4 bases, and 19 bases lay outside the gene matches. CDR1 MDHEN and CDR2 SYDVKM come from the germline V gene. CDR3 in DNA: TGTGCCAGCAGTTCCCCGGAGGCTAGCGGGAGAGTCCTGGGGACGCAGTATTTT. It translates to CASSSPEASGRVLGTQYF.

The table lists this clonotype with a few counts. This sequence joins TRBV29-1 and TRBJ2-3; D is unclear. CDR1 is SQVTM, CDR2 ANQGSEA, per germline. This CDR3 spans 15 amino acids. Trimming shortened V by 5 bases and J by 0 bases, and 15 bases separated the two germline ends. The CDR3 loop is CSVSPNVASTDTQYF. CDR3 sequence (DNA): TGCAGCGTTTCCCCGAATGTGGCTAGCACAGATACGCAGTATTTT.

The CDR3 sequence is CASSVETGVIPRLQYF. As DNA, the CDR3 is TGTGCCAGCAGTGTGGAGACAGGGGTCATCCCTCGTCTGCAGTATTTT. The chain links TRBV6-1 to TRBJ2-3, with 8 bases that match TRBD1. In germline, CDR1 is MNHNS, CDR2 SASEGT. This CDR3 contains 16 residues. V lost 4 bases to trimming and J lost 11 bases; unmatched junction nucleotides: 17.

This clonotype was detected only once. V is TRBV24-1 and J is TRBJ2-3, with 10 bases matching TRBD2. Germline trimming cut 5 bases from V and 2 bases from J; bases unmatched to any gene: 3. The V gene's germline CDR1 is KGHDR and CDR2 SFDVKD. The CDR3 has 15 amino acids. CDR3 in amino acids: CATSVAGGVTDTQYF. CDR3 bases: TGTGCCACCAGTGTAGCGGGGGGCGTCACAGATACGCAGTATTTT.